The present TCR beta chain was sequenced within a study of T and B cells in COVID-19 patients. Study as a whole: Blood was sampled from COVID-19 patients who were either actively infected or recovered. Points from the study as a whole: At recovery TRB diversity and richness exceeded healthy donors, after highly clonal active COVID-19 repertoires.

This clonotype was detected many times. Its specificity is not known. TRB rearrangements were amplified by multiplex PCR with BIOMED2 TRB-A/B primers. TCRdb re-called the multiplex PCR reads through MiXCR, storing one row per CDR3 protein. The profile covers 20,000 to 25,000 distinct CDR3 sequences, with more than 30% appearing a single time and about 2.2% taken by the ten largest. TRB was amplified from about 250-500 ng of blood genomic DNA. The sequencing sample was made of blood. The receptor's source is a human donor who had recovered from COVID-19.

The CDR3, as DNA: TGTGCCAGTAGTACAACAGGGGGCGGGCAGCCCCAGCATTTT. Protein sequence: CASSTTGGGQPQHF. This rearrangement joins TRBV19 to TRBJ1-5; 9 nucleotides agree with TRBD1. The CDR3 is made up of 14 amino acids. The trim removed 4 bases at V and 7 bases at J, leaving 5 bases unmatched. Germline CDR1 is LNHDA and CDR2 is SQIVND (reference sequence).